This is a list of T cell receptor beta chains from one sample in a study of human T cells and chemical hapten exposure. TCRdb itself ran the RACE reads through MiXCR, one entry per CDR3 protein. Altogether 100,000 or so distinct CDR3 sequences are present, roughly a tenth being singletons, with the ten largest covering 2% to 2.5%. The sample was whole blood, taken in connection with sensitization to the hapten diphenylcyclopropenone (DPC). These receptors were collected from a man between 35 and 55 years old with alopecia areata. Some clones in this sample may be carry-over from other donors' samples. CDR3s leave out the opening cysteine and the closing phenylalanine or tryptophan. The size of a clone is reported for some rows only, either as once, few or many, or as a class for expanded clones.

J gene,clone size,V gene,CDR3 protein
TRBJ2-3,NA,TRBV5-1,ASSPDGGRETQY
TRBJ2-5,NA,TRBV13,ASSGSAGAETQY
TRBJ2-3,few,TRBV5-1,ASSEDSRRADTQY
TRBJ2-5,NA,TRBV7-3,ASSLGEEETQY
TRBJ1-1,many,TRBV7-8,ASSLVLRPEAF
TRBJ1-5,many,TRBV9,ASSVGGSNQPQH
TRBJ2-1,NA,TRBV29-1,SAQLYRGEQF
TRBJ2-3,few,TRBV27,ASSYLAGSTDTQY
TRBJ1-5,NA,TRBV6-2/TRBV6-3,ASGRISQPQH
TRBJ1-1,few,TRBV18,ASSPGGAGTEAF
TRBJ1-4,few,TRBV6-2/TRBV6-3,ASSPTGRTYATNEKLF
TRBJ2-2,few,TRBV6-2/TRBV6-3,ASSYFRHTGELF
TRBJ1-1,few,TRBV12-3/TRBV12-4,ASTWGGQTEAF
TRBJ2-3,many,TRBV6-5,ASNGRGDTQY
TRBJ1-2,many,TRBV27,ASSLSIFSGRGSHGYT
TRBJ2-3,NA,TRBV29-1,SVVRPGSTDTQY
TRBJ2-6,many,TRBV5-1,ASSGSYGANVLT
TRBJ2-6,few,TRBV6-5,ASNRASGANVLT
TRBJ2-1,few,TRBV28,ASSQGLAGGNEQF
TRBJ2-7,NA,TRBV5-4,ASSFGTGTDSRY
TRBJ2-4,NA,TRBV5-4,ASSSYGAGAKNIQY
TRBJ2-1,few,TRBV12-3/TRBV12-4,ASSPRPASGRPNEQF
TRBJ2-7,few,TRBV30,AWSAGTSGNYEQY
TRBJ2-3,many,TRBV15,ATSRDRGDTQY
TRBJ2-3,NA,TRBV4-2,ASSQANRATDTQY
TRBJ1-1,NA,TRBV7-3,ASSLSSMNTEAF
TRBJ2-6,few,TRBV6-2/TRBV6-3,ASSYSGAPGANVLT
TRBJ2-2,NA,TRBV4-2,ASSQAGLAGAGELF
TRBJ1-5,NA,TRBV2,ASSDGRGNQPQH
TRBJ2-1,NA,TRBV29-1,SVSQGTEQF
TRBJ1-4,NA,TRBV5-4,ASSFSGDRGGLF
TRBJ1-1,many,TRBV5-4,ASSPNRRSEAF
TRBJ1-4,NA,TRBV12-3/TRBV12-4,ASSGTKGEKLF
TRBJ2-2,NA,TRBV6-5,ASIRKPGLAGNWWAGELF
TRBJ2-1,many,TRBV29-1,SVGLGSYNEQF
TRBJ1-1,NA,TRBV6-6,ASSSDLTGNTEAF
TRBJ1-5,NA,TRBV6-5,ASSEGGRPQH
TRBJ2-1,many,TRBV6-4,ASSRNSASYNEQF
TRBJ1-2,many,TRBV7-8,ASSLGQGYGYT
TRBJ1-2,many,TRBV7-6,ASSEEGGRGYT
TRBJ2-6,few,TRBV30,AWTPLGAASGANVLT
TRBJ2-3,NA,TRBV5-1,ASSLEGGLTDTQY
TRBJ2-1,few,TRBV5-6,ASSLRGDRATTGYNEQF
TRBJ2-2,few,TRBV20-1,SAPQGAGELF